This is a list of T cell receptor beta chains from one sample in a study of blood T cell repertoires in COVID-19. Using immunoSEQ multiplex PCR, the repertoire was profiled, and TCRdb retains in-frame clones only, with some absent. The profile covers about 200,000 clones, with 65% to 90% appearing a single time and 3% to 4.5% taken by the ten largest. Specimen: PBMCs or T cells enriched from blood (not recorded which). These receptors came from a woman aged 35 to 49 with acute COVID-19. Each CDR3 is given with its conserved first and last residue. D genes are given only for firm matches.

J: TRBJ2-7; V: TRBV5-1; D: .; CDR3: CASSSRPGYEQYF; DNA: TGCGCCAGCAGCAGTCGACCGGGCTACGAGCAGTACTTC
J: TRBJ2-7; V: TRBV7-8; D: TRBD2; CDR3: CASSPLTSVYEQYF; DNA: TGTGCCAGCAGCCCTCTTACTAGCGTTTACGAGCAGTACTTC
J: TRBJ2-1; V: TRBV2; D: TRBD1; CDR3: CASRQGSVGEQFF; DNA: TGTGCCAGCAGACAGGGGTCGGTCGGCGAGCAGTTCTTC
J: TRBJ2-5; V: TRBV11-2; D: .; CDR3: CASSSPKTGSAGTQYF; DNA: TGTGCCAGCAGCTCCCCTAAGACCGGGTCGGCGGGGACCCAGTACTTC
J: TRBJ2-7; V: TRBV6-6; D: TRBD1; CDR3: CASSPVGDRASYEQYF; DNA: TGTGCCAGCAGCCCCGTGGGGGACAGGGCCTCCTACGAGCAGTACTTC
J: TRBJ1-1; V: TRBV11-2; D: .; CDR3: CASSLEGAMNTEAFF; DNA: TGTGCCAGCAGCTTAGAGGGGGCTATGAACACTGAAGCTTTCTTT
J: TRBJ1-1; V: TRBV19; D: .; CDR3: CASSERQAEAFF; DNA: TGTGCCAGTAGTGAAAGACAGGCGGAAGCTTTCTTT
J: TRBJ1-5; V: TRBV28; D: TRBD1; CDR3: CASSGTGGAYQPQHF; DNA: TGTGCCAGCAGTGGGACAGGGGGCGCCTATCAGCCCCAGCATTTT
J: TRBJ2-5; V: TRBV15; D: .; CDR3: CATSRDVGTQYF; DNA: TGTGCCACCAGCAGAGATGTCGGGACCCAGTACTTC
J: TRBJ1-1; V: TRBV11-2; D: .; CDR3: CASSLGQENTEAFF; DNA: TGTGCCAGCAGCTTAGGACAGGAGAACACTGAAGCTTTCTTT